A single sample is the source of the 25 T cell receptor beta chains below, sequenced in a study of blood T cell repertoires in COVID-19. Profiled with immunoSEQ multiplex PCR; TCRdb holds only in-frame clones, not every one. Of approximately 94,000 clones listed, around 85% are singletons. The sample taken for sequencing was peripheral blood. These receptors were collected from a human donor in a cohort sampled during active COVID-19.

The gene calls are TRBV5-5 and TRBJ2-1; 11 bases are shared with TRBD2. V lost 0 bases, J lost 7 bases, and 15 bases stayed unmatched. Germline V CDR1 and CDR2: SGHKS, YYEKEE (reference sequence). This CDR3 comprises 19 residues. CDR3 in amino acids: CASSLVTSGSYRGRNEQFF. CDR3 bases: TGTGCCAGCAGCTTGGTTACTAGCGGGAGCTACCGGGGTCGAAATGAGCAGTTCTTC.

This clone occurred once. CDR3 coding DNA: TGTGCCAGCAGTCCCTCGGGCAGGGGGAACTATGGCTACACCTTC. Its protein is CASSPSGRGNYGYTF. The chain has TRBV6-5 and TRBJ1-2, with 7 bases identical to TRBD1. The CDR3 is 15 residues long. J lost 2 bases, V lost 5 bases, and 8 bases had no gene match. Germline V lookup: CDR1 MNHEY, CDR2 SVGAGI.

The chain has TRBV5-4 and TRBJ2-1, with 9 bases identical to TRBD1. Germline V gene sequence: CDR1 SGHNT, CDR2 YYREEE (reference sequence). The CDR3 is 15 amino acids. V shed 1 base and J 7 bases; nucleotides not matched to a gene: 6. CDR3 DNA sequence: TGTGCCAGCAGCTTGAAAGGACAGGGGATTAATGAGCAGTTCTTC. This gives the protein CASSLKGQGINEQFF.

The chain employs TRBV5-1 and TRBJ1-1; D is undetermined. Trimming left V 3 bases short and J 4 bases short, with 16 bases between. CDR1 is SGHRS and CDR2 is YFSETQ in the germline V gene. CDR3 length: 15 amino acids. CDR3: CASSSDTRPGTEAFF. The CDR3 nucleotides read TGCGCCAGCAGCTCCGATACGAGACCGGGCACTGAAGCTTTCTTT.

The chain uses TRBV2 and TRBJ2-1; 7 nucleotides match TRBD1. Germline values: CDR1 SNHLY, CDR2 FYNNEI. The ends lost 9 bases at V and 9 bases at J; junction bases unmatched: 8. This CDR3 has 12 amino acids. The CDR3 region has the DNA TGTGCCAGTAGACAGGGCGAGTCTGAGCAGTTCTTC. Translated, it gives CASRQGESEQFF.

The chain employs TRBV6-5 and TRBJ2-1; 7 nucleotides match TRBD2. The CDR3 is made up of 13 amino acids. CDR1 is MNHEY and CDR2 is SVGAGI in the germline V gene. J lost 10 bases, V lost 7 bases, and 10 bases had no gene match. The CDR3 DNA reads TGTGCCAGCACCGGGACGGGAGGCAGGGAGCAGTTCTTC. Its translation: CASTGTGGREQFF.

CDR3 DNA sequence: TGTGCCAGCTCACCAACGGGTAACCAAGAGACCCAGTACTTC. Translating gives CASSPTGNQETQYF. The V gene is TRBV18, the J gene TRBJ2-5; D remains ambiguous. The germline CDR1 and CDR2 sequences are KGHSH and LQKENI. V was cut by 2 bases and J by 0 bases, with 7 bases left in between. This CDR3 comprises 14 residues.

The CDR3 sequence is CASRSNTGELFF. CDR3 nucleotides: TGTGCCAGCAGAAGCAACACCGGGGAGCTGTTTTTT. The chain joins TRBV27 to TRBJ2-2; D not certain. This CDR3 has 12 amino acids. Germline V gene lookup returns CDR1 MNHEY and CDR2 SMNVEV (reference sequence). Trimming pared 6 bases from V and 2 bases from J, leaving 4 bases between.

This clone is a singleton in its sample. The chain joins TRBV19 to TRBJ1-1; weak D call: TRBD1 (6 bases). The CDR3 has 15 amino acids. Germline lookup yields CDR1 LNHDA and CDR2 SQIVND (reference sequence). Between the trimmed V and J ends, which lost 2 bases and 1 base, there was a span of 11 bases. Written as DNA, the CDR3 is TGTGCCAGTAGTATATCCGGGACAACGAACACTGAAGCTTTCTTT. This translates into CASSISGTTNTEAFF.

Note on this clone: Other nucleotide sequences from this sample produce the same CDR3. The V and J genes are TRBV6-5 and TRBJ1-5; D might be TRBD1 (5 bases). CDR3 length: 15 amino acids. Trimming stripped 6 bases from V and 0 bases from J, with 12 bases between. Germline CDR1 and CDR2: MNHEY and SVGAGI. The CDR3 loop is CASRPQGYSNQPQHF. The CDR3 nucleotides read TGTGCCAGCAGACCCCAGGGTTATAGCAATCAGCCCCAGCATTTT.

The chain has TRBV6-6 and TRBJ2-7; D might be TRBD1 (5 bases). The CDR3 spans 12 residues. CDR1 is MNHNY and CDR2 is SVGAGI in the germline V gene (reference sequence). V was cut by 5 bases and J by 1 base, with 6 bases left in between. CDR3 amino acids: CASSKGSYEQYF. CDR3 coding DNA: TGTGCCAGCAGTAAGGGGTCCTACGAGCAGTACTTC.

This rearrangement joins TRBV30 to TRBJ1-2; 7 positions agree with TRBD1. There are 14 residues in the CDR3. V dropped 3 bases and J dropped 4; count of bases not matched to a gene: 8. From germline, CDR1 is GTSNPN and CDR2 SVGIG (reference sequence). DNA for the CDR3: TGTGCCTGGAGGCAGAGACAGGGAGCCTATGGCTACACCTTC. Translating gives CAWRQRQGAYGYTF.

V usage is TRBV11-3 and J usage is TRBJ1-3; 7 bases match TRBD1. V was pared by 4 bases and J by 10 bases, with 10 bases of the junction left unmatched. The CDR3 spans 14 residues. CDR1 and CDR2 from the germline V gene are SGHNT and YENEEA. The CDR3 DNA reads as TGTGCCAGCAGCTCCAGGGGGTTGAGTGGTACCATATATTTT. Protein sequence: CASSSRGLSGTIYF.

This chain joins TRBV5-1 and TRBJ2-1; 10 bases align to TRBD2. Germline CDR1 and CDR2: SGHRS and YFSETQ. V trimming: 4 bases; J trimming: 5 bases; junction bases outside the gene matches: 9. The CDR3 is 16 amino acids. Written as DNA, the CDR3 is TGCGCCAGCAGCGTACTAGCGGGAATAGGACACAATGAGCAGTTCTTC. Encoded protein: CASSVLAGIGHNEQFF.

The V and J genes are TRBV6-2 or TRBV6-3 and TRBJ2-1; D might be TRBD1 (6 bases). Germline V CDR1 and CDR2: MNHEY, SVGEGT. V was clipped by 0 bases and J by 8 bases, with 11 bases between them. The CDR3 totals 14 residues. The CDR3 DNA reads as TGTGCCAGCAGTTACTCGAGGGGGATAGATGAGCAGTTCTTC. This encodes CASSYSRGIDEQFF.

The J gene is TRBJ1-2, the V gene TRBV6-5; D gene unclear. CDR3 length equals 12 residues. From germline, CDR1 is MNHEY and CDR2 SVGAGI. V lost 6 bases and J 7 bases, leaving 12 bases between the germline ends. CDR3 nucleotides: TGTGCCAGCAGGGGGAGTTTAGGTGGCTACACCTTC. Protein product: CASRGSLGGYTF.

The chain links TRBV20-1 to TRBJ2-2; D is uncertain. V was cut by 3 bases and J by 3 bases, with 5 bases left in between. The CDR3 has 12 amino acids. The V gene's germline CDR1 is DFQATT and CDR2 SNEGSKA (reference sequence). CDR3 nucleotides: TGCAGTGCTAGTACGGACACCGGGGAGCTGTTTTTT. Translated: CSASTDTGELFF.

The gene calls are TRBV19 and TRBJ1-5, with 10 bases lining up with TRBD1. Germline loops: CDR1 LNHDA, CDR2 SQIVND (reference sequence). V gave up 5 bases and J gave up 2 bases; unmatched junction bases: 9. The CDR3 runs 17 residues. CDR3 in DNA: TGTGCCAGTAGTGGGGGACAGGGGTTAGCCGGCAATCAGCCCCAGCATTTT. This gives the protein CASSGGQGLAGNQPQHF.

This chain links TRBV5-5 with TRBJ1-6; 8 bases line up with TRBD1. The CDR3 spans 16 residues. V gave up 5 bases and J gave up 9 bases; unmatched junction bases: 13. Germline V gene data show CDR1 as SGHKS and CDR2 as YYEKEE (reference sequence). DNA of the CDR3: TGTGCCAGCAGAGAACCGGGACAGGAGAAAGGTTCACCCCTCCACTTT. Translation: CASREPGQEKGSPLHF.

This chain joins TRBV7-2 and TRBJ2-7, with D possibly TRBD1 on 6 matching bases. The germline gives CDR1 SGHTA, CDR2 FQGNSA. The CDR3 totals 15 residues. With 1 base removed from V and 2 bases from J, the gap between germline ends came to 12 bases. In DNA, the CDR3 is TGTGCCAGCAGCTTAGACAGGGCCTCCCCCTACGAGCAGTACTTC. This encodes CASSLDRASPYEQYF.

CDR3 protein: CASSLDTGFNSPLHF. The CDR3 nucleotides are TGCGCCAGCAGCTTGGATACAGGCTTTAATTCACCCCTCCACTTT. This sequence joins TRBV5-1 and TRBJ1-6; perhaps TRBD1 as D (5 bases). Germline CDR1 SGHRS, CDR2 YFSETQ. There are 15 residues in the CDR3. V shed 0 bases and J shed 6 bases, with 10 bases lying between them.

The genes are TRBV9 and TRBJ2-1, with a weak D call TRBD1 (5 bases). CDR1 SGDLS and CDR2 YYNGEE come from the germline V gene. The CDR3 has 17 residues. The V end lost 4 bases, the J end lost 3 bases, and 20 bases lay between the germline ends. The CDR3 sequence is CASSPQGLAFGYNEQFF. The CDR3 DNA reads TGTGCCAGCAGCCCTCAGGGTCTCGCCTTCGGCTACAATGAGCAGTTCTTC. Looking up the rest from reference TRBV9 and TRBJ2-1 gives the full variable domain: DSGVTQTPKHLITATGQRVTLRCSPRSGDLSVYWYQQSLDQGLQFLIQYYNGEERAKGNILERFSAQQFPDLHSELNLSSLELGDSALYFCASSPQGLAFGYNEQFFGPGTRLTVL.

The V and J genes are TRBV6-1 and TRBJ1-3; 9 bases match TRBD1. The germline gives CDR1 MNHNS, CDR2 SASEGT. The CDR3 contains 18 residues. J was trimmed by 0 bases and V by 6 bases; bases with no gene match: 12. The CDR3 spells CASREPGQGVSSGNTIYF. In DNA, the CDR3 is TGTGCCAGCAGGGAACCGGGACAGGGAGTTAGCTCTGGAAACACCATATATTTT.

This chain joins TRBV30 and TRBJ1-1; D possibly corresponds to TRBD1 (5 bases). V was trimmed by 3 bases and J by 4 bases, leaving 12 bases between them. CDR1 and CDR2 (germline): GTSNPN, SVGIG (reference sequence). CDR3 length: 13 residues. Here the CDR3 reads CAWRGRVSTEAFF. CDR3 nucleotide sequence: TGTGCCTGGAGAGGCAGGGTGAGCACTGAAGCTTTCTTT. The full variable domain, its missing parts supplied by reference TRBV30 and TRBJ1-1, is SQTIHQWPATLVQPVGSPLSLECTVEGTSNPNLYWYRQAAGRGLQLLFYSVGIGQISSEVPQNLSASRPQDRQFILSSKKLLLSDSGFYLCAWRGRVSTEAFFGQGTRLTVV.

The chain is built from TRBV9 and TRBJ1-3; the match to TRBD1 covers 7 bases. Germline values: CDR1 SGDLS, CDR2 YYNGEE. Unmatched junction bases numbered 7, after V lost 3 bases and J lost 4 bases. The CDR3 covers 15 residues. CDR3 nucleotide sequence: TGTGCCAGCAGCGGAGGGGGCCGGCCGGGAAACACCATATATTTT. Protein sequence: CASSGGGRPGNTIYF.